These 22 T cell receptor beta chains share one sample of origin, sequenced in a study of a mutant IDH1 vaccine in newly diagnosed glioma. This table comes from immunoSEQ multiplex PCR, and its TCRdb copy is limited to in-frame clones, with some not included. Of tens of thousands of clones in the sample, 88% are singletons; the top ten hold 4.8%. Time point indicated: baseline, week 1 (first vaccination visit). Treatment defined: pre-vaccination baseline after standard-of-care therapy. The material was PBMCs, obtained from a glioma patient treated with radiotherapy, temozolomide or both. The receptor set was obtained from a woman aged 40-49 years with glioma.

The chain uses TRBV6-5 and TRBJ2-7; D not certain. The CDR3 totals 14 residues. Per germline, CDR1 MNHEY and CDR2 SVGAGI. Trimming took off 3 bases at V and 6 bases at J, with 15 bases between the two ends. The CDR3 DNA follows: TGTGCCAGCAGTTATAACCGGGTACTAAGCGAGCAGTACTTC. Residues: CASSYNRVLSEQYF.

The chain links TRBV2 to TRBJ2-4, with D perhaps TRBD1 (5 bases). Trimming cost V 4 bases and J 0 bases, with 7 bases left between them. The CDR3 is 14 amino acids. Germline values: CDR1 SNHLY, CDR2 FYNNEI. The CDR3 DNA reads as TGTGCCAGCAGTGTAAGGGGAGCCAAAAACATTCAGTACTTC. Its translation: CASSVRGAKNIQYF.

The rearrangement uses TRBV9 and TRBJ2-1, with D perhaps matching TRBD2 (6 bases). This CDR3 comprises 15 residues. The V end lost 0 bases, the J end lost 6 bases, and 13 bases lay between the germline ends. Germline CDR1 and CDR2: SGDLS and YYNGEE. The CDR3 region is CASSVGWAGFNEQFF. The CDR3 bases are TGTGCCAGCAGCGTAGGTTGGGCGGGGTTCAATGAGCAGTTCTTC.

CDR3 coding DNA: TGTGCCAGCACCTTCGGACAGGGCAGACCGAACACTGAAGCTTTCTTT. It codes for CASTFGQGRPNTEAFF. V gene TRBV2 combines with J gene TRBJ1-1; 8 bases agree with TRBD1. Germline CDR1 reads SNHLY; CDR2 reads FYNNEI. This CDR3 region has 16 residues. The V segment lost 7 bases and the J segment 1 base; nucleotides outside the gene matches: 11.

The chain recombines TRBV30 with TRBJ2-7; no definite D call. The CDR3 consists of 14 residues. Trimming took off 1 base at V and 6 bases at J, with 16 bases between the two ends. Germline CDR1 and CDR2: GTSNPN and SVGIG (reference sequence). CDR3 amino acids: CAWSEGATPSEQYF. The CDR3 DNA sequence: TGTGCCTGGAGTGAAGGCGCGACCCCCTCCGAGCAGTACTTC. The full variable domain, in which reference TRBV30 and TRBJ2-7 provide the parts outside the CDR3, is SQTIHQWPATLVQPVGSPLSLECTVEGTSNPNLYWYRQAAGRGLQLLFYSVGIGQISSEVPQNLSASRPQDRQFILSSKKLLLSDSGFYLCAWSEGATPSEQYFGPGTRLTVT.

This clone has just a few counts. The CDR3 DNA sequence: TGTGCCAGCAGCTCGACAGGGGATAACTATGGCTACACCTTC. Translating it yields CASSSTGDNYGYTF. The chain has TRBV6-4 and TRBJ1-2, with TRBD1 matching 8 bases. This CDR3 is built from 14 residues. J was trimmed by 1 base and V by 6 bases; bases with no gene match: 4. Germline V CDR1 and CDR2: MRHNA, SNTAGT.

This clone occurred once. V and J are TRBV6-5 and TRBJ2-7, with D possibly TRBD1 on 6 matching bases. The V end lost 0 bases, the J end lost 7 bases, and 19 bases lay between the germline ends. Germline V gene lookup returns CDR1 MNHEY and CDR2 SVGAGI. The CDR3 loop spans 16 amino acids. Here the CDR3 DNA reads TGTGCCAGCAGTTACTCGAAAGCTTCAGGGGTTGAGGAGCAGTACTTC. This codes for CASSYSKASGVEEQYF.

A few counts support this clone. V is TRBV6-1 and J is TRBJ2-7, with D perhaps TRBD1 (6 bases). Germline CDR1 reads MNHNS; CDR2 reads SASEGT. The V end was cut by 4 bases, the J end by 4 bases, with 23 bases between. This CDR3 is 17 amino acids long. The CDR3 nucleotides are TGTGCCAGCAGTGGGGTTTGGGGGCGAGGATCCGTATACGAGCAGTACTTC. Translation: CASSGVWGRGSVYEQYF.

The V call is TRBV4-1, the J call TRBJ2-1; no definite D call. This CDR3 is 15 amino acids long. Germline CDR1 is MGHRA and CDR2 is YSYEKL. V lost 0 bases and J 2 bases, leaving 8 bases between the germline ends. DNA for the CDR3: TGCGCCAGCAGCCAAGAGCCACACCCCTACAATGAGCAGTTCTTC. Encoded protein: CASSQEPHPYNEQFF.

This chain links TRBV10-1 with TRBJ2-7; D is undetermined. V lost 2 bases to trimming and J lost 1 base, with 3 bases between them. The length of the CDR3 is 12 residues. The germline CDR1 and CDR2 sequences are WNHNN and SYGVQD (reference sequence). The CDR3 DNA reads TGCGCCAGCAGTGAGGGGTCCTACGAGCAGTACTTC. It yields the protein CASSEGSYEQYF.

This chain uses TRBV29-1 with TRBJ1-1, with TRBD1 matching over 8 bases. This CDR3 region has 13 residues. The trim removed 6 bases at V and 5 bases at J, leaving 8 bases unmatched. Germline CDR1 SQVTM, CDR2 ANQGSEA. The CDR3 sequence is CSVTRQGRTEAFF. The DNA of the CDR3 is TGCAGCGTAACCAGACAGGGGAGGACTGAAGCTTTCTTT.

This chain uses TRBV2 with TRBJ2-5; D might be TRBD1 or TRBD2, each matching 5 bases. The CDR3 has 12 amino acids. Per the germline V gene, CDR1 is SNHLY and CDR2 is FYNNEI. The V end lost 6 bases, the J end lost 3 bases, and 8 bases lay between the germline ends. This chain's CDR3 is CASRRGEETQYF. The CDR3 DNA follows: TGTGCCAGCAGACGGGGCGAAGAGACCCAGTACTTC.

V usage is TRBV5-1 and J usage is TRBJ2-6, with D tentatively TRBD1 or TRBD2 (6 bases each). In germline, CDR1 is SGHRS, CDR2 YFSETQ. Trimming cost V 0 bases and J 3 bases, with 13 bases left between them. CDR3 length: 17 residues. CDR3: CASSLDGGGFGANVLTF. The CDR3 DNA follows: TGCGCCAGCAGCTTGGACGGGGGCGGATTTGGGGCCAACGTCCTGACTTTC.

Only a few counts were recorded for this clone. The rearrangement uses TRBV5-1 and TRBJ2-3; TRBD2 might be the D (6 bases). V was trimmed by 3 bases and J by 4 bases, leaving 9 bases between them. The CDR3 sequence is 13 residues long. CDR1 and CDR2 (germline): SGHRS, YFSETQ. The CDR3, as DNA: TGCGCCAGCAGCTCCCGGGGGTCAGATACGCAGTATTTT. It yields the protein CASSSRGSDTQYF.

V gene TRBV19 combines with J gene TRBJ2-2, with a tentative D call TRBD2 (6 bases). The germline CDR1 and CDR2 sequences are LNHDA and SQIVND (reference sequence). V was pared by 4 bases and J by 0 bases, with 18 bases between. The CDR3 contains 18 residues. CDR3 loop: CASSKDPDGLSNTGELFF. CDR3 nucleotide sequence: TGTGCCAGTAGTAAGGACCCGGACGGACTATCGAACACCGGGGAGCTGTTTTTT.

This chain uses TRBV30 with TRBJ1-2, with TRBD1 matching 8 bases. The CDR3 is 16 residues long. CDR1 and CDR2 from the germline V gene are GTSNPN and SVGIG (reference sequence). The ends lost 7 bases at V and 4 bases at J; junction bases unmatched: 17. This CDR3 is CAFRTVYRGTSYGYTF. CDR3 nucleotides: TGTGCCTTCAGGACGGTCTACAGGGGGACAAGCTATGGCTACACCTTC. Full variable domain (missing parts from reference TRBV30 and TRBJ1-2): SQTIHQWPATLVQPVGSPLSLECTVEGTSNPNLYWYRQAAGRGLQLLFYSVGIGQISSEVPQNLSASRPQDRQFILSSKKLLLSDSGFYLCAFRTVYRGTSYGYTFGSGTRLTVV.

CDR3 in amino acids: CATSRATGVSNQPQHF. CDR3 coding DNA: TGTGCCACCAGCAGAGCTACAGGGGTTAGCAATCAGCCCCAGCATTTT. The genes are TRBV15 and TRBJ1-5; 7 nucleotides agree with TRBD1. J was trimmed by 0 bases and V by 1 base; bases with no gene match: 3. The CDR3 covers 16 residues. Germline CDR1 and CDR2: LNHNV and YYDKDF (reference sequence). The complete variable domain, with remaining parts taken from reference TRBV15 and TRBJ1-5, reads DAMVIQNPRYQVTQFGKPVTLSCSQTLNHNVMYWYQQKSSQAPKLLFHYYDKDFNNEADTPDNFQSRRPNTSFCFLDIRSPGLGDTAMYLCATSRATGVSNQPQHFGDGTRLSIL.

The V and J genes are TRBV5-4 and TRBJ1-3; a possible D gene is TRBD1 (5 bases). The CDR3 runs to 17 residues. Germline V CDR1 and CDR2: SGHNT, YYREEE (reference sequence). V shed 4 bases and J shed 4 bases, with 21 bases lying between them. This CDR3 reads CASSQTKPGTSGNTIYF. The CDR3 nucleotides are TGTGCCAGCAGCCAGACCAAGCCGGGGACTAGCGGAAACACCATATATTTT.

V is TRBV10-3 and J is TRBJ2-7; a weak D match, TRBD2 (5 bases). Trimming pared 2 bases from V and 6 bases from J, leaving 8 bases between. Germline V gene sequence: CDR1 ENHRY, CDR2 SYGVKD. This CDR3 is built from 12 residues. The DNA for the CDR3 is TGTGCCATCAGTGAGGTGGCGGGCGAGCAGTACTTC. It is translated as CAISEVAGEQYF.

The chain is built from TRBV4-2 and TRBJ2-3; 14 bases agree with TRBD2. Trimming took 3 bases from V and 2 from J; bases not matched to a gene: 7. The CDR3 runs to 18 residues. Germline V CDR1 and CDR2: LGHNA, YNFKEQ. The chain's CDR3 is CASSHERLAGGNTDTQYF. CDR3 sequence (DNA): TGTGCCAGCAGCCACGAAAGACTAGCGGGGGGGAACACAGATACGCAGTATTTT.

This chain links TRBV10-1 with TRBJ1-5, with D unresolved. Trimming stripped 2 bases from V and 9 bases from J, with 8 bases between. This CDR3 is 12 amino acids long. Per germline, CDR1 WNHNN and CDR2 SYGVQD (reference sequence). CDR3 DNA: TGCGCCAGCAGTGAGAAGGGTTGGCCCCAGCATTTT. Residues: CASSEKGWPQHF.

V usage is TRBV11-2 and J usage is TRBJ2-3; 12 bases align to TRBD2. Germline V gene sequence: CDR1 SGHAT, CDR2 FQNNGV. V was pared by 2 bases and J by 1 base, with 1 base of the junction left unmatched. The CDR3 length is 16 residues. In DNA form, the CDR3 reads TGTGCCAGCAGCTTACTAGCGGGGGGGCGCACAGATACGCAGTATTTT. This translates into CASSLLAGGRTDTQYF.